The TCR beta chain under discussion was sequenced for a study of a mutant IDH1 vaccine in newly diagnosed glioma. Study overall: Patients previously underwent radiotherapy, temozolomide, or both, and most underwent both. Held at week 35, visit V12 was the safety follow-up, and visit V13 followed at week 47. General study findings and limits: The study observed vaccine-induced immune responses in approximately 93% of patients.

In the case of this clone: Its specificity is not known.

Profiled with immunoSEQ multiplex PCR; TCRdb holds only in-frame clones, not every one. The sample consists of about 48,000 clones, roughly 80% of them appearing once. Time point defined: week 35, safety follow-up. Every single dose of the vaccine, 300 ug of mutant IDH1 20-mer peptide, came with topical imiquimod. The germline V and J ends were trimmed by 1 base and 0 bases, with 10 bases remaining between them. Per the germline V gene, CDR1 is LGHNA and CDR2 is YNFKEQ. This CDR3 is 15 amino acids long. The rearrangement links TRBV4-2 to TRBJ2-7; no firm D call. The sample consisted of PBMCs, taken from a glioma patient whose treatment included an IDH1 peptide vaccine. This sequence was found in a man in his forties with glioma. The CDR3: CASSQGDYGSYEQYF. CDR3 in DNA: TGTGCCAGCAGCCAAGGGGATTACGGCTCCTACGAGCAGTACTTC.